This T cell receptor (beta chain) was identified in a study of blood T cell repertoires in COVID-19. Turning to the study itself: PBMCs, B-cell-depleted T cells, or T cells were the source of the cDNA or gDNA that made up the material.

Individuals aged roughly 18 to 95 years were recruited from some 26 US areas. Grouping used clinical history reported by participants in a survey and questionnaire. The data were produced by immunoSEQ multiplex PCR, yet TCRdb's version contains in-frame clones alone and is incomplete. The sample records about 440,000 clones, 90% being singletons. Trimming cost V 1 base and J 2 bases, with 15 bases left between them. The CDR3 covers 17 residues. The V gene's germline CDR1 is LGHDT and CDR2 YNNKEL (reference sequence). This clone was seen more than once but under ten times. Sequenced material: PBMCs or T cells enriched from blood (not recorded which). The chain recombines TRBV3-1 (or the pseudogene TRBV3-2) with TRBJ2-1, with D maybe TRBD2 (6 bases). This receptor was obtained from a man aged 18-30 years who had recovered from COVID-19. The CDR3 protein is CASSQARDFGAYNEQFF. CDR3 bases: TGTGCCAGCAGCCAAGCCAGGGACTTCGGAGCCTACAATGAGCAGTTCTTC.